This TCR beta chain was captured in a study of STAT3 mutations in large granular lymphocyte leukemia (dated by TCRdb to about 2019). The study in broad terms: In roughly half of the longitudinally sequenced T-LGLL patients, canonical activating STAT3 mutations were detected. Patients with T-cell large granular lymphocyte leukemia underwent serial deep sequencing of TCRbeta CDR3 and STAT3 to reconstruct clonal hierarchy and dynamics. More than half of T-LGLL patients received one or more immunosuppressive therapy regimens, with hematologic response in roughly 41% of those treated. As controls, the study also included longitudinal sequencing of a couple of patients with natural killer LGL leukemia. From an initial cohort of hundreds of LGL patients, 20 or so representative T-LGLL cases were selected for longitudinal TCRbeta and STAT3 sequencing. Patients were sequenced at around 4 time points on average, with the number of samplings per patient ranging from 2 to 8. Study-level results and caveats: TCR clonotype switching after therapy was seen in about 35% of the 18 patients, with all newly emerging clones being STAT3 wild type. At least one immunodominant TCRbeta clonotype was identified in every T-LGLL patient, and multiple immunodominant subclonotypes were identified in about half of the T-LGLL patients. Because no samples were available when a clone first appeared, clonal expansion was inferred from samplings taken at other points. The burden of the dominant TCR clone was higher than the STAT3 mutant burden in several patients, which suggests that the STAT3 mutation arose secondarily inside a clone that had already expanded. Because codominant clonotypes persisted in some patients, a small but highly pathogenic clone may have been missed. Linking therapy response to changes in TCR clonal burden was complicated by variable intervals between samplings and by differing treatment regimens.

Points on this clone: This clone's antigen is unknown. The sample holds no much larger clone one base away, and base qualities are not on file.

The same DNA, extracted from blood mononuclear cells, served for both the TCR sequencing and the STAT3 sequencing. TCRbeta libraries were sequenced on an Illumina MiSeq, averaging around 40,000 productive templates per sample. Multiplex PCR amplification was used to generate TCRbeta CDR3 libraries with the immunoSEQ assay. From the authors' description of their analysis: Repertoire diversity was computed as previously defined, with values near 0 indicating extremely monoclonal samples. The clones in this table, taken by TCRdb from immuneACCESS, are in-frame only. Not every clone is retained; where verified, under half of the shortfall comes from an unresolved V gene, and the cause of the rest is unknown. V and J calls and clone size come straight from that table; D and trimming were deduced from the DNA. In all, the sample holds some 9,800 clones, and roughly 87% of those were seen once. Clones ranked in the top ten supply about 25% of the sample.

The material sequenced was peripheral blood mononuclear cells. This sequence was found in a man in his 60s with T-cell large granular lymphocyte leukemia. Some clones in this sample may be carry-over from other donors' samples. The age is the age at diagnosis.

The CDR3 reads as follows: CATSREPRGTDTQYF. The nucleotide sequence is given as TGTGCCACCAGCAGAGAACCCAGGGGGACAGATACGCAGTATTTT. The V gene is TRBV15 and the J gene is TRBJ2-3; TRBD1 agrees with 7 junctional bases. The CDR3, from cysteine to phenylalanine, totals 15 residues. Kept here is only the CDR3 DNA, which spans 45 bases and is read in frame from base 1. The germline V and J ends show losses of 0 bases and 3 bases respectively, and no gene match explains 3 bases of the junction. The CDR1 and CDR2 encoded by the germline V gene (reference sequence) are LNHNV and YYDKDF. The CDR3 plus the reference TRBV15 and TRBJ2-3 genes for the other parts give the full variable domain: DAMVIQNPRYQVTQFGKPVTLSCSQTLNHNVMYWYQQKSSQAPKLLFHYYDKDFNNEADTPDNFQSRRPNTSFCFLDIRSPGLGDTAMYLCATSREPRGTDTQYFGPGTRLTVL.